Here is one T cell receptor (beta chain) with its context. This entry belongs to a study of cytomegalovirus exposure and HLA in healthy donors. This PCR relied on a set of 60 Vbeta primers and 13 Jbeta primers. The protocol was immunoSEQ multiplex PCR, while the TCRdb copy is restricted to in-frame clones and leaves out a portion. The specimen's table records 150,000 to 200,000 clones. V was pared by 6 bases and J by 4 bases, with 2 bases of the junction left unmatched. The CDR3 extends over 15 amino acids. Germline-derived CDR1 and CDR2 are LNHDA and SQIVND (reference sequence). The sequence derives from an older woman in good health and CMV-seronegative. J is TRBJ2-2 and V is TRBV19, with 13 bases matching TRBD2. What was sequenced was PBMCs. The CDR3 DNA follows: TGTGCCAGTAGGAGACTAGCGGGAGGCACCGGGGAGCTGTTTTTT. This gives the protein CASRRLAGGTGELFF.